This entry concerns a single T cell receptor (beta chain). An end of the junction does not agree with germline; a read error may underlie this. Per germline, CDR1 MNHNS and CDR2 SASEGT. This CDR3 has 15 amino acids. These data come from a study of blood T cell repertoires in COVID-19. Across the whole study: There were acute and convalescent COVID-19 samples, and they came from the United States, Italy and Spain. The cDNA or gDNA used as material had been derived from T cells, B-cell-depleted T cells, or PBMCs.

Per the original data handling: Amplification from reference gene primers served as the basis for estimated nucleated cell counts. The method was immunoSEQ multiplex PCR; TCRdb's version includes in-frame clones alone and lacks a portion of them. V, J and clone size derive from that table, while D and trimming were established from the DNA sequence. The profile shows 150,000 or so clones, roughly nine tenths of them singletons. The clonotype originates from a woman aged 40 to 49 with acute or convalescent COVID-19. This chain uses TRBV6-1 with TRBJ1-5, with D possibly being TRBD1 (5 bases). The specimen was peripheral blood. In nucleotides, the CDR3 is TGTGCCAGCAGGGAAGACAGAACGGGCAATCAGCCCCAGCATTTT. Its protein is CASREDRTGNQPQHF.